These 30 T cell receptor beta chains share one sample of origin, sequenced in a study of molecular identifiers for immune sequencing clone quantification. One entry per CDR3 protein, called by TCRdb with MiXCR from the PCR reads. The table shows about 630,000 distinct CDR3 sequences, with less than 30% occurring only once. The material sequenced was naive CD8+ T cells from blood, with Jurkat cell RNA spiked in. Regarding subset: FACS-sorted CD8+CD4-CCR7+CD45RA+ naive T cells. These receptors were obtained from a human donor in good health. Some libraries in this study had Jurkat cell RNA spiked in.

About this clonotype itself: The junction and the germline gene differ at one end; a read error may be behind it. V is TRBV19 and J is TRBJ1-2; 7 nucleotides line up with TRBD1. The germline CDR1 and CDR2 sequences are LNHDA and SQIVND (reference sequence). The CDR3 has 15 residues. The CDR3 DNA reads TGTGCCAGTATCCCAGGGACAGATTTTAACTATGGCCACACCTTC. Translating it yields CASIPGTDFNYGHTF.

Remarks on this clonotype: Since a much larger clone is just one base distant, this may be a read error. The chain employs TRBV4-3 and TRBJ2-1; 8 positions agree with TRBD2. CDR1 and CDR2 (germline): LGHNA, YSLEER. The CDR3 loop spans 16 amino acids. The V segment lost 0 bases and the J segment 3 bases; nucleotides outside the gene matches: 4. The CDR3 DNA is TGCGCCAGCAGCCAAGATAAGCTAGCGGGCTACAATGAGCAGTTCTTC. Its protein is CASSQDKLAGYNEQFF.

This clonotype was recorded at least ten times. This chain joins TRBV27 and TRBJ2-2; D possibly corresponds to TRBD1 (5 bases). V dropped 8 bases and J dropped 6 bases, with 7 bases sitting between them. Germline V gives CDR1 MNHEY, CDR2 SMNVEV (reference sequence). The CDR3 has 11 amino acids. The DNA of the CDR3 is TGTGCCAGCTGGGGCTCCGGGGAGCTGTTTTTT. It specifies CASWGSGELFF.

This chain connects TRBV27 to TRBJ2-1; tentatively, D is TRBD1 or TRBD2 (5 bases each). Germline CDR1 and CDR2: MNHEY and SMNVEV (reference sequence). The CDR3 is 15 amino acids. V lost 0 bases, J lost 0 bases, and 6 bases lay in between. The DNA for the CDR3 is TGTGCCAGCAGTTTATCCGGGACCTCCTACAATGAGCAGTTCTTC. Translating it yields CASSLSGTSYNEQFF.

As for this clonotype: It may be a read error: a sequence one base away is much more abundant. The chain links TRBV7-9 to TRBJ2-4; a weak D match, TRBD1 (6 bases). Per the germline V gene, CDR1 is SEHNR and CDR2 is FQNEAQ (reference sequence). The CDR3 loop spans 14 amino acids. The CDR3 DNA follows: TGTGCCTGCAGCGCAAGGGACAACAAAAACATTCAGTACTTC. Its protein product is CACSARDNKNIQYF.

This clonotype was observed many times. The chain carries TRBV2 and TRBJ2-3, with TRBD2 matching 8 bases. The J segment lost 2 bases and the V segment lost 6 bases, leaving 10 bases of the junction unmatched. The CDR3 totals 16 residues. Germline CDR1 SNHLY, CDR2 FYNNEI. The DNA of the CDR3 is TGTGCCAGCAGAACAAGAGCGGGGGACCTCACAGATACGCAGTATTTT. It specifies CASRTRAGDLTDTQYF.

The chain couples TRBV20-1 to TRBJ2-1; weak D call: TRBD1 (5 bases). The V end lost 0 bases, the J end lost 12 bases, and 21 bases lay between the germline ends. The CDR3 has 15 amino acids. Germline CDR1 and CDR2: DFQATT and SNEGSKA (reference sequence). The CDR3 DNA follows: TGCAGTGCTAGAGATCTGGCAGAACTACAGGTGGGGCAGTTCTTC. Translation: CSARDLAELQVGQFF.

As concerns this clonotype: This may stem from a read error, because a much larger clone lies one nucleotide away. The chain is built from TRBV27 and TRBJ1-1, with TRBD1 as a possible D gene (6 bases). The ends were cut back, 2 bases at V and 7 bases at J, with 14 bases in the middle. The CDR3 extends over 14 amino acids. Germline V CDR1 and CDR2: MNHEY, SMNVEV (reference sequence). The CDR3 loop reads CASSLVTGRLEAFF. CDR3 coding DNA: TGTGCCAGCAGTTTAGTGACAGGCCGCCTTGAAGCTTTCTTT.

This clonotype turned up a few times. The CDR3 sequence is CASTLFQSGNTIYF. Here the CDR3 DNA reads TGTGCCAGTACCCTTTTTCAATCTGGAAACACCATATATTTT. The gene calls are TRBV19 and TRBJ1-3; D gene ambiguous. Per the germline V gene, CDR1 is LNHDA and CDR2 is SQIVND (reference sequence). Trimming took off 7 bases at V and 1 base at J, with 11 bases between the two ends. The CDR3 spans 14 residues.

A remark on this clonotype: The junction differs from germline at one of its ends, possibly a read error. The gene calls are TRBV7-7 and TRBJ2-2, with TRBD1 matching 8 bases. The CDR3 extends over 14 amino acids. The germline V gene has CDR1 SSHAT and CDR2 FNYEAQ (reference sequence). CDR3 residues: CASSLQGVAGELFF. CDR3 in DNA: TGTGCTAGCAGCCTACAGGGGGTGGCCGGGGAGCTGTTTTTT.

The CDR3 is CASSQLQGAYTEAFF. CDR3 DNA sequence: TGTGCCAGTAGTCAACTACAGGGGGCATACACTGAAGCTTTCTTT. This chain connects TRBV19 to TRBJ1-1; 9 nucleotides line up with TRBD1. The CDR3 runs to 15 residues. Germline values: CDR1 LNHDA, CDR2 SQIVND (reference sequence). With V trimmed by 5 bases and J by 3 bases, 7 bases remained unmatched.

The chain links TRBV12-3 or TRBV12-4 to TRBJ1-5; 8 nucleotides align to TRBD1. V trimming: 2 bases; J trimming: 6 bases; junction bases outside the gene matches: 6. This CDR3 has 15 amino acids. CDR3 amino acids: CASSLNQQGGQPQHF. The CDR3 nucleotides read TGTGCCAGCAGTTTAAATCAACAGGGGGGTCAGCCCCAGCATTTT.

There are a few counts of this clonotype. The CDR3 sequence: CASSYSFIGASSGELFF. The CDR3 coding sequence is TGTGCCAGCAGTTACTCGTTTATCGGCGCTAGCTCCGGGGAGCTGTTTTTT. V is TRBV6-5 and J is TRBJ2-2; maybe TRBD2 (5 bases). The CDR3 totals 17 residues. Germline V gene data show CDR1 as MNHEY and CDR2 as SVGAGI. V dropped 0 bases and J dropped 6 bases, with 17 bases sitting between them.

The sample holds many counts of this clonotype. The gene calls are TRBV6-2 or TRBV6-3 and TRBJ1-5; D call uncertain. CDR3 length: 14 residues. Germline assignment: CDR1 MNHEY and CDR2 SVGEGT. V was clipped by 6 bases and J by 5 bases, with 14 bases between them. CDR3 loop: CASSIIGSDQPQHF. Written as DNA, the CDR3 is TGTGCCAGCAGCATTATTGGTTCCGATCAGCCCCAGCATTTT.

The CDR3 sequence: CSARKREPYEQYF. The CDR3 nucleotides read TGCAGTGCTAGGAAGCGGGAGCCCTACGAGCAGTACTTC. The chain uses TRBV20-1 and TRBJ2-7; TRBD2 matches 8 bases. Germline V gene lookup returns CDR1 DFQATT and CDR2 SNEGSKA (reference sequence). The CDR3 length is 13 residues. Unmatched junction bases numbered 3, after V lost 3 bases and J lost 2 bases.

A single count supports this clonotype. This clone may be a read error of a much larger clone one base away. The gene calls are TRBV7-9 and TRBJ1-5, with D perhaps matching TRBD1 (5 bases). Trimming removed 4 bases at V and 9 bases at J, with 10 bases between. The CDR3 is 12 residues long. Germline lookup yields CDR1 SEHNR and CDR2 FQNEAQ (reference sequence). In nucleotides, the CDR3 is TGTGCCAGCAGCTCCGACAGTCCGCCCCAGCATTTT. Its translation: CASSSDSPPQHF.

The CDR3 region is CASSYSNDRAPEAFF. CDR3 nucleotide sequence: TGTGCCAGCAGTTACTCGAATGACAGGGCGCCTGAAGCTTTCTTT. The V and J genes are TRBV6-5 and TRBJ1-1; TRBD1 aligns across 7 bases. This CDR3 is built from 15 residues. V was clipped by 0 bases and J by 6 bases; unmatched bases: 7. Germline CDR1 and CDR2: MNHEY and SVGAGI.

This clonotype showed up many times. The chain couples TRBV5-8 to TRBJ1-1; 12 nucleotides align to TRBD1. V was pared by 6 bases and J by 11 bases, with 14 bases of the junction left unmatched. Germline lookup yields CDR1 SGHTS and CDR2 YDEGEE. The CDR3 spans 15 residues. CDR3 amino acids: CASNPQGAGQGAAFF. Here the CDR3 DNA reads TGTGCCAGCAACCCTCAAGGGGCGGGACAGGGGGCTGCTTTCTTT.

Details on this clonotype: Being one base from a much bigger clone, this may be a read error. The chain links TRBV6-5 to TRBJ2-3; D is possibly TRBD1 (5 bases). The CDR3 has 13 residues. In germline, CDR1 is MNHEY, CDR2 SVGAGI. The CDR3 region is CASSYAETDTRYF. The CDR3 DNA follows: TGTGCCAGCAGTTACGCGGAGACAGATACGCGGTATTTT.

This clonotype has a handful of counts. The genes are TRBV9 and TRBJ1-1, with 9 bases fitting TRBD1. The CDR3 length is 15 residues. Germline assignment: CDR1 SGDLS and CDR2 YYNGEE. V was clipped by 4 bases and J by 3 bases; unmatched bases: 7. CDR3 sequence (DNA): TGTGCCAGCAGCACTCTACAGGGGGCGGACACTGAAGCTTTCTTT. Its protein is CASSTLQGADTEAFF.

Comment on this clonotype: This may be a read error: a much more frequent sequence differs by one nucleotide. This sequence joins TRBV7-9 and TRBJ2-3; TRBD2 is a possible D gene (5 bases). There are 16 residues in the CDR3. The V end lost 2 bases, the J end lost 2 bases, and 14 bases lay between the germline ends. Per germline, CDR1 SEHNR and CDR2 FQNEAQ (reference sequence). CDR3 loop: CASSLTRAVTTDTQYF. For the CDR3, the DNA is TGTGCCAGCAGCTTAACTAGGGCGGTTACCACAGATACGCAGTATTTT.

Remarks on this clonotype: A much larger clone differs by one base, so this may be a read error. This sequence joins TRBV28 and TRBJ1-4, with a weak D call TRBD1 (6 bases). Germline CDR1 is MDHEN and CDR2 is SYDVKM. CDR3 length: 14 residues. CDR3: CASSWTEGGEKLIF. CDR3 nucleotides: TGTGCCAGCAGTTGGACAGAGGGGGGTGAAAAACTGATTTTT.

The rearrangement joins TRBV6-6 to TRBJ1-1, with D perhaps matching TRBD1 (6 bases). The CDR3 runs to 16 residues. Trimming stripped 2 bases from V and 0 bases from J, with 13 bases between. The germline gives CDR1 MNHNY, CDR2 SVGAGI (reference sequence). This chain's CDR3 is CASSYAAGELNTEAFF. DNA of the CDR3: TGTGCCAGCAGTTACGCGGCAGGGGAGTTGAACACTGAAGCTTTCTTT.

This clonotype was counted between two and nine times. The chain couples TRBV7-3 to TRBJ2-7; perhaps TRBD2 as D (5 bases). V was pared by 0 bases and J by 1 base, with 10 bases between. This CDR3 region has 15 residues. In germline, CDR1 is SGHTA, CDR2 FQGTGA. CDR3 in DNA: TGTGCCAGCAGCTTAACGCGGGCAGCTTCCTACGAGCAGTACTTC. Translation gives CASSLTRAASYEQYF.

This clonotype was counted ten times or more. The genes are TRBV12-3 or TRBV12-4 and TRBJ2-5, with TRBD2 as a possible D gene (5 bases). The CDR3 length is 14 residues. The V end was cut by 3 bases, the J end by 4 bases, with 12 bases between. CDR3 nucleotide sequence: TGTGCCAGCAGTTTCCGGGGATTCGGAGAGACCCAGTACTTC. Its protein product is CASSFRGFGETQYF.

The chain's CDR3 is CASQRRGSVPEKLFF. The CDR3 DNA follows: TGCGCCAGCCAGCGAAGGGGATCCGTCCCTGAAAAACTGTTTTTT. The genes are TRBV10-2 and TRBJ1-4, with a weak D call TRBD1 (5 bases). The CDR3 consists of 15 residues. Trimming took off 8 bases at V and 7 bases at J, with 20 bases between the two ends. Germline CDR1 and CDR2: WSHSY and SAAADI.

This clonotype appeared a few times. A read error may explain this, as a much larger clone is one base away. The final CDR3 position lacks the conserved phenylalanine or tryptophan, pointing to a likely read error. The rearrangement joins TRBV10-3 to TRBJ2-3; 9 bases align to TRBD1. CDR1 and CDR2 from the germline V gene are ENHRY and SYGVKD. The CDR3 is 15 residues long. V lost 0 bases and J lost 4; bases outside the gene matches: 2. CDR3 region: CAISESDRGSDTQYL. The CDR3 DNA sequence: TGTGCCATCAGTGAGTCGGACAGGGGATCAGATACGCAGTATCTT.

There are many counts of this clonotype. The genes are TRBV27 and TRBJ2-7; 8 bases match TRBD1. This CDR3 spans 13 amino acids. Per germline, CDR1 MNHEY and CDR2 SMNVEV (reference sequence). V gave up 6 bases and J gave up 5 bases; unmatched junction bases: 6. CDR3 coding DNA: TGTGCCAGCAGACTGACAGGGGCGAACGAGCAGTACTTC. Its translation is CASRLTGANEQYF.

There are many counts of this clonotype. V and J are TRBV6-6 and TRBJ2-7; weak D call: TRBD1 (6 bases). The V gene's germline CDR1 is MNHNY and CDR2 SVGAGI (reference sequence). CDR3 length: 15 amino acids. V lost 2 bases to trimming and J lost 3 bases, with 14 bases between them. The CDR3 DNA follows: TGTGCCAGCAGTTACCAACAGCGAGGGGGCTACGAGCAGTACTTC. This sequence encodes CASSYQQRGGYEQYF.

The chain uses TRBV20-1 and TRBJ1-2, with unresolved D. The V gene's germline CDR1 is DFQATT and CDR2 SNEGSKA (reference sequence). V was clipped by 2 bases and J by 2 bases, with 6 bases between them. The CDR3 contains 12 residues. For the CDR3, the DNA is TGCAGTGCTAGACTGGGGAACTATGGCTACACCTTC. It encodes CSARLGNYGYTF.